This TCR beta chain was recovered during a study of cytomegalovirus exposure and HLA in healthy donors. Study in general: An earlier analysis found under 130 million unique TCR beta sequences from 150 million to 200 million T cells. Points from the study as a whole: Earlier analysis yielded a pattern in which most TCR beta V segments were productive about 90% or about 30% of the time. Versus the approximately 700-donor mean, an Asian-associated ancestry cluster reportedly showed fewer N-insertions in a later analysis.

To note about this clone: Its antigen is unknown.

Among the donors, all were healthy bone marrow donors. Use of 60 Vbeta and 13 Jbeta primers characterized the PCR. TCRdb's copy holds only in-frame clones and misses some; the assay was immunoSEQ multiplex PCR. The table has approximately 190,000 clones, 85% to 90% seen once. The CDR3 is 15 residues long. Trimming removed 5 bases from V and 0 bases from J, with 11 bases in between. Germline-derived CDR1 and CDR2 are SEHNR and FQNEAQ (reference sequence). The V and J genes are TRBV7-9 and TRBJ2-1, with D possibly being TRBD1 (5 bases). The specimen was PBMCs. The receptor's source is a man younger than 45 in good health and CMV-seronegative. CDR3 nucleotides: TGTGCCAGCAGCCACCAGGGAAGCTCCTACAATGAGCAGTTCTTC. This codes for CASSHQGSSYNEQFF.